This T cell receptor (beta chain) was identified in a study of cytomegalovirus exposure and HLA in healthy donors. A remark on this clone: The antigen remains unidentified.

V was shortened by 1 base and J by 1 base, with 13 bases between the two germline ends. CDR3 size: 16 residues. Germline lookup yields CDR1 KGHSH and CDR2 LQKENI. The study's findings and limits: In a later analysis, V- and J-gene trimming of beta chains associated with a DCLRE1C missense variant, replicated independently. In a later analysis, productive TCRs from donors in an Asian-associated ancestry cluster reportedly carried fewer N-insertions than the cohort mean.

This PCR relied on a set of 60 Vbeta primers and 13 Jbeta primers. Sequencing was performed with immunoSEQ multiplex PCR; in TCRdb, only in-frame clones are kept and a portion is missing. This sample lists 35,000 to 45,000 clones; its ten largest clones have 3.5% to 4%. The sample taken for sequencing was PBMCs. The source of this sequence is a male donor in good health and CMV-seronegative. This rearrangement joins TRBV18 to TRBJ2-5; the D gene is possibly TRBD2 (5 bases). The CDR3: CASSPLDGGFQETQYF. CDR3 sequence (DNA): TGTGCCAGCTCACCACTGGACGGAGGATTCCAAGAGACCCAGTACTTC.